What follows describes a single TCR beta chain. Profiled with immunoSEQ multiplex PCR; TCRdb holds only in-frame clones, not every one. The sample carries 65,000 or so clones, around nine tenths recorded once. This record comes from a study of glioma-infiltrating T cells after dendritic cell vaccination. Whole-study context: Autologous tumor lysate was loaded overnight onto monocyte-derived dendritic cells grown seven days with IL-4 and GM-CSF.

Specified time point: after dendritic cell vaccination, including at tumor progression/relapse. V lost 0 bases and J lost 5; bases outside the gene matches: 1. The CDR3 totals 14 residues. The germline V gene has CDR1 LNHNV and CDR2 YYDKDF (reference sequence). The sequence came from a human donor with glioblastoma. This specimen was blood, taken after dendritic cell vaccination. This chain connects TRBV15 to TRBJ2-5, with 9 nucleotides matching TRBD2. The CDR3 DNA is TGTGCCACCAGCAGAGAAGGACTAGCGGAGACCCAGTACTTC. It yields the protein CATSREGLAETQYF.